This T cell receptor beta chain was sequenced in a study of sequential checkpoint blockade in melanoma. Data came from immunoSEQ multiplex PCR; TCRdb stores just in-frame clones and leaves some out. The table records 12,000 or so clones, 70% to 85% of them present only once. This clone was recorded only once. The CDR3 has 15 residues. With V trimmed by 6 bases and J by 6 bases, 12 bases remained unmatched. Germline loops: CDR1 LNHDA, CDR2 SQIVND (reference sequence). Treatment specified: randomized to nivolumab then ipilimumab (arm A) or the reverse (arm B). PBMC sorting kept live CD3+CD8+ cells without CD19 or CD56.

This sample comprised CD8+ T cells sorted from blood (inferred from file names), obtained from a patient given nivolumab and ipilimumab in sequence. The receptor was isolated from a human donor with melanoma. The chain is built from TRBV19 and TRBJ2-7, with TRBD1 matching over 9 bases. The DNA of the CDR3 is TGTGCCAGTAGGCCACCGGGACAGGGAATTGGCGAGCAGTACTTC. Protein product: CASRPPGQGIGEQYF.